This T cell receptor beta chain originates from a study of blood T cell repertoires in COVID-19. Repertoires were generated with immunoSEQ multiplex PCR, while TCRdb's copy carries only in-frame clones and drops some. The table shows 150,000 to 200,000 clones, with roughly nine tenths occurring only once. Of note for this clone: Compared with germline, one end of the junction differs, possibly owing to a read error.

The source of this sequence is a man aged 65-85 years with acute or convalescent COVID-19. The sample taken for sequencing was peripheral blood.

CDR3 DNA: TGCGCCAGCAGCCAAGAAGAGGGTTGGAAGTCCCTCTTT. This encodes CASSQEEGWKSLF. The V and J genes are TRBV4-1 and TRBJ1-1; D gene unclear. CDR3 size: 13 residues. The germline CDR1 and CDR2 sequences are MGHRA and YSYEKL.